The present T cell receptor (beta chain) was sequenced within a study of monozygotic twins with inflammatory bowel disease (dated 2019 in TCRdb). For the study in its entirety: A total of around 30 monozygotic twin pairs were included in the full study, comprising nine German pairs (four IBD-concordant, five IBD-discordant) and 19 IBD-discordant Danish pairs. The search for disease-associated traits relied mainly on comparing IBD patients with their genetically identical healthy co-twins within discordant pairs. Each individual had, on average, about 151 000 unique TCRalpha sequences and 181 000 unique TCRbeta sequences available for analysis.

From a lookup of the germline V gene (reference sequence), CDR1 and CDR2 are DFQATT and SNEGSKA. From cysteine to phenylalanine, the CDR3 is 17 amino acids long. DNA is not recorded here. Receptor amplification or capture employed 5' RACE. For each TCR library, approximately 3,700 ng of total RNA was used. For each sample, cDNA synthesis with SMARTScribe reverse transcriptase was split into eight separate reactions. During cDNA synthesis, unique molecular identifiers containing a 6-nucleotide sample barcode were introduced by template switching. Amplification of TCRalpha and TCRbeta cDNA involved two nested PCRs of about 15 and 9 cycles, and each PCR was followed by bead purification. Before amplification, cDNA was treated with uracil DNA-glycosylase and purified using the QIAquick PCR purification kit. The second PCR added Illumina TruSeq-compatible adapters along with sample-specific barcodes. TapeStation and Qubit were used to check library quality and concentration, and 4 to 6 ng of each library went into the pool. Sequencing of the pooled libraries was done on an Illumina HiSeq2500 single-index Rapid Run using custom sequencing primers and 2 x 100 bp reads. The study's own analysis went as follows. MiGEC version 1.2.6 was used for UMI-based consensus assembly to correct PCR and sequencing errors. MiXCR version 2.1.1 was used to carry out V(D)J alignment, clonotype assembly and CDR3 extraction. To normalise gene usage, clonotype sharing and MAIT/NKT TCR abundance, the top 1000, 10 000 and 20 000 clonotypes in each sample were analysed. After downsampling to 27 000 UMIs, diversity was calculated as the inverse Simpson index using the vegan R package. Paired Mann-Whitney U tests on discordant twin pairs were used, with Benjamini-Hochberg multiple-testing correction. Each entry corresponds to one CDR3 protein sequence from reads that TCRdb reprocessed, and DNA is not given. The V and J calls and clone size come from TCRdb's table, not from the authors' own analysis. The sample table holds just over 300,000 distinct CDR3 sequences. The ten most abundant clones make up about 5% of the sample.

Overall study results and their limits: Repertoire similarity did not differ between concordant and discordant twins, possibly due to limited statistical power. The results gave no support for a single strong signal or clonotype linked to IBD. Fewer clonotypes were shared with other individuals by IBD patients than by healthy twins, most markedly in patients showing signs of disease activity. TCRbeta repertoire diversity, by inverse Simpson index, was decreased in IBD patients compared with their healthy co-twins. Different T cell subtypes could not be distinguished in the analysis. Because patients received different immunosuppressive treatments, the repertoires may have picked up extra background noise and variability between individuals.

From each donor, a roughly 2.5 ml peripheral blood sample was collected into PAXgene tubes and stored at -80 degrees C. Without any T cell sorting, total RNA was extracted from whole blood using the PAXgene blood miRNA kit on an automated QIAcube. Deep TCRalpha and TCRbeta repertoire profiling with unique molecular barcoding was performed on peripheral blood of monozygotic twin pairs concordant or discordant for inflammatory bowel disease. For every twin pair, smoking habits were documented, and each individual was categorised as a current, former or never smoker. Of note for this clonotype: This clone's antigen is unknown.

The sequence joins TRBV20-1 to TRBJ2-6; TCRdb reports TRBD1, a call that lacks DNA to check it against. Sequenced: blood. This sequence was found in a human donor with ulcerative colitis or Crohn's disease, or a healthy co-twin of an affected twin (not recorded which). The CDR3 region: CSASPPTGRSGANVLTF.